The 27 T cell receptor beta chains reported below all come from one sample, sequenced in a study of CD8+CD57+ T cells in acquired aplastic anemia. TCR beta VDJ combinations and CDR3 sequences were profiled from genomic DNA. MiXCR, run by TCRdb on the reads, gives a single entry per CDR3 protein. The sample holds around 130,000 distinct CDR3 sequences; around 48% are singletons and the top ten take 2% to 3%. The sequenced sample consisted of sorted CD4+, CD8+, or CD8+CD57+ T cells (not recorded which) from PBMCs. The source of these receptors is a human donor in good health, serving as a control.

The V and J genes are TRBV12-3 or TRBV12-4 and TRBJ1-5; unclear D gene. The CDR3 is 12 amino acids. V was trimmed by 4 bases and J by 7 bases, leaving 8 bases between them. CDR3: CASSSSEQPQHF. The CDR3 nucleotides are TGTGCCAGCAGTTCATCGGAACAGCCCCAGCATTTT.

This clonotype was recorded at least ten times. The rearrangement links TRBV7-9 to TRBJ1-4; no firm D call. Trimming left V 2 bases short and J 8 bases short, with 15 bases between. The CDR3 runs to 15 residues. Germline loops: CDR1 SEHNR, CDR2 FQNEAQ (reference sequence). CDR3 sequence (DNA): TGTGCCAGCAGCTTAAATAGTGATTCAACCGAAAAACTGTTTTTT. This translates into CASSLNSDSTEKLFF.

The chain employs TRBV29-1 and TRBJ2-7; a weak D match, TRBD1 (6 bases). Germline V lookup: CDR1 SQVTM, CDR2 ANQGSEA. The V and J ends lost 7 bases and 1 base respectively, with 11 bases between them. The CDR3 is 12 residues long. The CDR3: CSGKRGSYEQYF. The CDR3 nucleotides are TGCAGCGGCAAAAGGGGGTCCTACGAGCAGTACTTC.

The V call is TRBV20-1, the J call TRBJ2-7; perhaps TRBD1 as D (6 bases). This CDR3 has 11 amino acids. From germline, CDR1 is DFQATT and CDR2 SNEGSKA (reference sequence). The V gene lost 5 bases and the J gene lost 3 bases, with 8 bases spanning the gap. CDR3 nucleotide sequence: TGCAGTGCTGGACAGATCTACGAGCAGTACTTC. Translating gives CSAGQIYEQYF.

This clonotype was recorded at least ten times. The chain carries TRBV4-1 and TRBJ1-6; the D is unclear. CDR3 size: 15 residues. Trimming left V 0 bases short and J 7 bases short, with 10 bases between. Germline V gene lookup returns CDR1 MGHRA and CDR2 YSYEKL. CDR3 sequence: CASSQDGTVNSPLHF. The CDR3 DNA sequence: TGCGCCAGCAGCCAAGATGGTACGGTAAATTCACCCCTCCACTTT.

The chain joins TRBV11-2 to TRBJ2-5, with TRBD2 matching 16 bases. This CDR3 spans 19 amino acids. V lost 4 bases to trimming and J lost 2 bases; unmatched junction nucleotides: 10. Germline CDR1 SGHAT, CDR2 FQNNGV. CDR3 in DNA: TGTGCCAGCAGCTCTCCGGGACTAGCGGGGGGGCCGGGGCAAGAGACCCAGTACTTC. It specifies CASSSPGLAGGPGQETQYF.

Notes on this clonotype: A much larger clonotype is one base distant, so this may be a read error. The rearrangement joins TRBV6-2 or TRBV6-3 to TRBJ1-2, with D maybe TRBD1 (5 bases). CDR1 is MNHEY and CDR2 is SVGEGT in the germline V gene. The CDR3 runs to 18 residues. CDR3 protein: CAGSSPRQQLWTNYGYTF. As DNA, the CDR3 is TGTGCCGGCAGTTCCCCACGACAGCAACTCTGGACTAACTATGGCTACACCTTC.

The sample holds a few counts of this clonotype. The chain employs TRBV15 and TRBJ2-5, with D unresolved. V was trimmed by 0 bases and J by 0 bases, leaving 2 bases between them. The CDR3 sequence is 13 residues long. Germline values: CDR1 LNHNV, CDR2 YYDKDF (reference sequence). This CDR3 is CATSRDHQETQYF. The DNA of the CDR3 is TGTGCCACCAGCAGAGATCACCAAGAGACCCAGTACTTC.

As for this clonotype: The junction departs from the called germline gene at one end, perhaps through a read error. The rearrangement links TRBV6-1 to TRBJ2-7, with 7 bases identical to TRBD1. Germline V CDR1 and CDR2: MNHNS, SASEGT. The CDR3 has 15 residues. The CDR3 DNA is TGTGCCCGCAGTGCCCCCCAAGGGGGCCCCTACGAGCAGTACTTC. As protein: CARSAPQGGPYEQYF.

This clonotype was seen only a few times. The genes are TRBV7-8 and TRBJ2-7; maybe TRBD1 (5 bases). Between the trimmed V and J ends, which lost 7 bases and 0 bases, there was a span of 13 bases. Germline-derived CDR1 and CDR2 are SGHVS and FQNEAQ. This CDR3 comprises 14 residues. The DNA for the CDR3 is TGTGCCAGCACCGGACCGACAGTCTCCTACGAGCAGTACTTC. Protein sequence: CASTGPTVSYEQYF.

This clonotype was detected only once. Here the CDR3 reads CSVFGGGNYGYTF. CDR3 nucleotides: TGCAGTGTTTTCGGAGGCGGGAACTATGGCTACACCTTC. V gene TRBV20-1 combines with J gene TRBJ1-2; no clear D. Per the germline V gene, CDR1 is DFQATT and CDR2 is SNEGSKA (reference sequence). CDR3 length: 13 residues. V dropped 7 bases and J dropped 2 bases, with 14 bases sitting between them.

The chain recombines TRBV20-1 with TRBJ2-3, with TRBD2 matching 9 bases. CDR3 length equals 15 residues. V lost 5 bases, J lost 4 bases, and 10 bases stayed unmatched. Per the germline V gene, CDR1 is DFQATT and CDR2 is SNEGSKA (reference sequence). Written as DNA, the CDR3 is TGCAGTGCTCGCAGGGCTAGCGGGGCCCCAGATACGCAGTATTTT. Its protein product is CSARRASGAPDTQYF.

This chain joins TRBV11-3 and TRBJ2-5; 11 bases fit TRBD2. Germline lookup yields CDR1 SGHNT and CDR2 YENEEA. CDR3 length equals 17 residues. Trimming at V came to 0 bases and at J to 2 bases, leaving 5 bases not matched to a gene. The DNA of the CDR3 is TGTGCCAGCAGCTTAGATAGCGGGGGGGCCGGGCAAGAGACCCAGTACTTC. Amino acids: CASSLDSGGAGQETQYF.

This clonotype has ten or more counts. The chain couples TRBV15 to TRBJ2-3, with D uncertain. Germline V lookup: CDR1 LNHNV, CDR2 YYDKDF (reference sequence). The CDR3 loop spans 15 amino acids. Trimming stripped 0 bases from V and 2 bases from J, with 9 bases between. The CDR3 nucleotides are TGTGCCACCAGCAGAGAAAAGGCCAACACAGATACGCAGTATTTT. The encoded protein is CATSREKANTDTQYF.

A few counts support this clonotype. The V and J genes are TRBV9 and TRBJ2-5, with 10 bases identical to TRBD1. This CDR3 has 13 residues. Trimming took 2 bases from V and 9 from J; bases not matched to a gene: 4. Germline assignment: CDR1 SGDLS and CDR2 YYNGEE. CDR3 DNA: TGTGCCAGCAGCGTCGGGACAGGGGACCCCCAGTACTTC. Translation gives CASSVGTGDPQYF. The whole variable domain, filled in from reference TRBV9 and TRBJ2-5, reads DSGVTQTPKHLITATGQRVTLRCSPRSGDLSVYWYQQSLDQGLQFLIQYYNGEERAKGNILERFSAQQFPDLHSELNLSSLELGDSALYFCASSVGTGDPQYFGPGTRLLVL.

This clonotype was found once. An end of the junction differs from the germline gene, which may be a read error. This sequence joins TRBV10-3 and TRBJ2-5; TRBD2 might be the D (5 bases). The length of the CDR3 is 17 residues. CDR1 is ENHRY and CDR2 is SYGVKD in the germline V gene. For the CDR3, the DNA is TGTGCCGTCAGTGAGTCGGAGGCTGCCCAGTACCAAGAGACCCAGTACTTC. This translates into CAVSESEAAQYQETQYF.

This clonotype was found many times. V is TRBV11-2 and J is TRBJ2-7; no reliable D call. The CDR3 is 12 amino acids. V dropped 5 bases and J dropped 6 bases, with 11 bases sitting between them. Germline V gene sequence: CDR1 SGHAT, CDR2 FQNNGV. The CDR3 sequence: CASSLLNGEQYF. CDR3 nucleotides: TGTGCCAGCAGCCTACTTAATGGCGAGCAGTACTTC.

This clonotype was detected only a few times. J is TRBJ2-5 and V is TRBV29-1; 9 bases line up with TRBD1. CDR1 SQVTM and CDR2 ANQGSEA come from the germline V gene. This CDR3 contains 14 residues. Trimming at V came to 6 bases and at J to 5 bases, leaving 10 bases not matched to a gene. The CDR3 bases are TGCAGCGTCCGGGACAGGGCAGATGGGGAGACCCAGTACTTC. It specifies CSVRDRADGETQYF. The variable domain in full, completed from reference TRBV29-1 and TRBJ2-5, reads SAVISQKPSRDICQRGTSLTIQCQVDSQVTMMFWYRQQPGQSLTLIATANQGSEATYESGFVIDKFPISRPNLTFSTLTVSNMSPEDSSIYLCSVRDRADGETQYFGPGTRLLVL.

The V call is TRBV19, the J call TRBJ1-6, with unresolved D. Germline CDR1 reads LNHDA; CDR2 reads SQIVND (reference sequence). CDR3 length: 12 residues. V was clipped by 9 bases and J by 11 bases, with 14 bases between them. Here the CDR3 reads CASSCGNPPLHF. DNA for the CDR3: TGTGCCAGCAGTTGCGGGAACCCACCCCTCCACTTT.

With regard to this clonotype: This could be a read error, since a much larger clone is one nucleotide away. As DNA, the CDR3 is TGTGCCAGCAGCTTCGAAGAACAGCTCTACGAGCAGTACTTC. It is translated as CASSFEEQLYEQYF. V and J are TRBV4-2 and TRBJ2-7; D call uncertain. This CDR3 is built from 14 residues. Deletions cut 5 bases from V and 3 bases from J, with 14 bases between. Looked up from germline, CDR1 is LGHNA and CDR2 is YNFKEQ.

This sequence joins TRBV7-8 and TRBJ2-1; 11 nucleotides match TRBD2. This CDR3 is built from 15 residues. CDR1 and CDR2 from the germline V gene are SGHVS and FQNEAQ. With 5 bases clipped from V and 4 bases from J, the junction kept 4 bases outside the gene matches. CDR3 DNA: TGTGCCAGCAGCCTCGGGACTAGCGGTTACAATGAGCAGTTCTTC. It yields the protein CASSLGTSGYNEQFF.

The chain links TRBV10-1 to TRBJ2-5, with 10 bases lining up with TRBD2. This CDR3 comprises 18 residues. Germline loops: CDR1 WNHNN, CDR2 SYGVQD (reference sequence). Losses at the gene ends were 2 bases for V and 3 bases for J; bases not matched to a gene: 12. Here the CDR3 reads CASSELGLAGAFKETQYF. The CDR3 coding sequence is TGCGCCAGCAGTGAGCTGGGGCTAGCGGGGGCTTTCAAAGAGACCCAGTACTTC.

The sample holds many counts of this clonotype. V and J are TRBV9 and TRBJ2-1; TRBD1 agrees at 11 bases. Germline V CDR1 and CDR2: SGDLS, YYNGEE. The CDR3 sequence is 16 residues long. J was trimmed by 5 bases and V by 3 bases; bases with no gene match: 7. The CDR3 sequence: CASSAWTGGWNNEQFF. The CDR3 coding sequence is TGTGCCAGCAGCGCCTGGACAGGGGGCTGGAACAATGAGCAGTTCTTC.

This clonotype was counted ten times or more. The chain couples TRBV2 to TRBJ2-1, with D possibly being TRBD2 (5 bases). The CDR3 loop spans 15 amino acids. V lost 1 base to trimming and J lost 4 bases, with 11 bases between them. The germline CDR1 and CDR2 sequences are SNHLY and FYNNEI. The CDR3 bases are TGTGCCAGCAGTGAAGGAGGGTTCCGTTACAATGAGCAGTTCTTC. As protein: CASSEGGFRYNEQFF.

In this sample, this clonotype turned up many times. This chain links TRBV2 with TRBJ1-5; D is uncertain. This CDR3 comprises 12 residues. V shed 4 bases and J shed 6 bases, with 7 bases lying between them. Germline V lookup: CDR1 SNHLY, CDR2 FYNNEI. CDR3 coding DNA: TGTGCCAGCAGTGTACCGGTTCAGCCCCAGCATTTT. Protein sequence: CASSVPVQPQHF.

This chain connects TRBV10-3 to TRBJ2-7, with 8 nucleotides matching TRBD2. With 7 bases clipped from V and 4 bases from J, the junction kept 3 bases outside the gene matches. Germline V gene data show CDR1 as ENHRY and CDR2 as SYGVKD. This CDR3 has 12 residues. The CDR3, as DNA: TGTGCCATCAAAGCGGGGGAGTACGAGCAGTACTTC. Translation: CAIKAGEYEQYF.

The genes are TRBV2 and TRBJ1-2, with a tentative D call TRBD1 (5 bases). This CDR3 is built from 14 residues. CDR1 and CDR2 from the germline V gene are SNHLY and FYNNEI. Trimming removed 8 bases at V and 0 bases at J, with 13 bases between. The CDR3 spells CASETVGSNYGYTF. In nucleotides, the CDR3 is TGTGCCAGCGAGACAGTGGGATCTAACTATGGCTACACCTTC.